The T cell receptor (beta chain) under discussion was sequenced for a study of PD-1 blockade in classical Hodgkin lymphoma. Overall study findings and caveats: Healthy donors reportedly exceeded newly diagnosed patients in baseline TCR diversity. Partial responders and progressors had significantly lower baseline TCR diversity.

Germline V CDR1 and CDR2: SEHNR, FQNEAQ (reference sequence). Including both end residues, the CDR3 is 17 amino acids long. The time point: cycle 4 day 1 (C4D1), after around six weeks of nivolumab. Relapse was seen in all patients after autologous stem cell transplantation, and brentuximab vedotin exposure was variable. Some clones are missing from TCRdb's copy, which holds only in-frame ones; the method was immunoSEQ multiplex PCR. The table lists over 25,000 clones, approximately 68% of them singletons. In regard to this clone: What it binds is unknown. It is likely a read error, because the conserved phenylalanine at the end of the CDR3 is missing. Because the CDR3's place on the DNA is in doubt, the DNA is left out and the CDR3 is given as listed by TCRdb.

The TCR originated in a human donor with classical Hodgkin lymphoma. The specimen was peripheral blood mononuclear cells (PBMCs), collected before the fourth cycle of nivolumab. The chain couples TRBV7-9 to TRBJ2-7; the DNA was not compared with TRBD1, the D call given in the table. This CDR3 reads CASSPPRPGQGPLGVNL.